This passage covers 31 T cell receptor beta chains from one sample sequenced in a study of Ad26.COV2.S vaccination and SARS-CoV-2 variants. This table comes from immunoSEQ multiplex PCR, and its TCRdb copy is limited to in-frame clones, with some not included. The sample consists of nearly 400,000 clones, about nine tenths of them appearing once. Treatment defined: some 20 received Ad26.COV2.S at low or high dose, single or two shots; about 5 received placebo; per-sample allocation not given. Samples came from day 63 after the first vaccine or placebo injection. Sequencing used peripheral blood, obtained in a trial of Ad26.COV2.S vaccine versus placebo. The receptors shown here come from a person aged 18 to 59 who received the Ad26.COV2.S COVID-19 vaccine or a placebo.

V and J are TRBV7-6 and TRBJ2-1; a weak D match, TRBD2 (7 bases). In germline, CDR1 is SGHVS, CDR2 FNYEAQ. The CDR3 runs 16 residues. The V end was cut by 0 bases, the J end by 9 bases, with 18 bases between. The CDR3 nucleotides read TGTGCCAGCAGCTTAGCGGCTAGCGGTGGAGGGGGTGAGCAGTTCTTC. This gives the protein CASSLAASGGGGEQFF.

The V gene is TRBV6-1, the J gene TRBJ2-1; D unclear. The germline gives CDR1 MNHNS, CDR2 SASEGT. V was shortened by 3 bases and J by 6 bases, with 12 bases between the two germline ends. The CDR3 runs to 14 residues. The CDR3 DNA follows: TGTGCCAGCAGTGACGGGCCTCGGGCCAATGAGCAGTTCTTC. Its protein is CASSDGPRANEQFF.

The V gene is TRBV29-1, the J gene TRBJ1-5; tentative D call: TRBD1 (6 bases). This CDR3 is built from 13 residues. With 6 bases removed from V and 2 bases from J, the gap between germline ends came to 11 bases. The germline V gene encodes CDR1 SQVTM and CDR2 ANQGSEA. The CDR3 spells CSVAGDGNQPQHF. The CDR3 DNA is TGCAGCGTGGCAGGGGACGGCAATCAGCCCCAGCATTTT.

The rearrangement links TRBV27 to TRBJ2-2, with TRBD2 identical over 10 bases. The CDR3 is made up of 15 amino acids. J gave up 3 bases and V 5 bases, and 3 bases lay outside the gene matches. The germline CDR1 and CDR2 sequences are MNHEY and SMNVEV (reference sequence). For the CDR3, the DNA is TGTGCCAGCAGTCCTAGCGGGAGAGACACCGGGGAGCTGTTTTTT. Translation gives CASSPSGRDTGELFF.

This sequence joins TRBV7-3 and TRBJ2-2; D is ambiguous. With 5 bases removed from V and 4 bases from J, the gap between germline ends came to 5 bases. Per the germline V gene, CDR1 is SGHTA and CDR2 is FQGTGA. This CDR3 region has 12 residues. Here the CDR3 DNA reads TGTGCCAGCAGCCCCCGCACCGGGGAGCTGTTTTTT. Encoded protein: CASSPRTGELFF.

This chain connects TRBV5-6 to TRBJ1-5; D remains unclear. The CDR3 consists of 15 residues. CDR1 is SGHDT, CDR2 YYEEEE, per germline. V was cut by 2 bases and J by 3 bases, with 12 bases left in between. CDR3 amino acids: CASSFRGPINQPQHF. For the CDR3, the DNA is TGTGCCAGCAGCTTTCGCGGGCCAATCAATCAGCCCCAGCATTTT.

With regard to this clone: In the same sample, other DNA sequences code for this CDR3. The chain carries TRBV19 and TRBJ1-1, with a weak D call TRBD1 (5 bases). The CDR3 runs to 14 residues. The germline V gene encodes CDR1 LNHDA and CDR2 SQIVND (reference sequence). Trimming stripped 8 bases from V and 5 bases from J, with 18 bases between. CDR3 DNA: TGTGCCAGTTCCACCCGGGGGGGGAAGACTGAAGCTTTCTTT. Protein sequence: CASSTRGGKTEAFF.

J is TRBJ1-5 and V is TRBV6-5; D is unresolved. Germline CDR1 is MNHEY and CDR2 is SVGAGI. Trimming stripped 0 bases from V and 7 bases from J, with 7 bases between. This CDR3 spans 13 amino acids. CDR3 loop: CASSYSWSQPQHF. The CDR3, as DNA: TGTGCCAGCAGTTACTCCTGGTCACAGCCCCAGCATTTT.

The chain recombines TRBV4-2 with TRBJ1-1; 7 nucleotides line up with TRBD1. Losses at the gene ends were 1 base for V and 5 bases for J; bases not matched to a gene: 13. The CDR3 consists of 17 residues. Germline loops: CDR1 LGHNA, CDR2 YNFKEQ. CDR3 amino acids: CASSQGGGKTGETEAFF. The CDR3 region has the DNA TGTGCCAGCAGCCAAGGAGGGGGGAAAACAGGGGAAACTGAAGCTTTCTTT.

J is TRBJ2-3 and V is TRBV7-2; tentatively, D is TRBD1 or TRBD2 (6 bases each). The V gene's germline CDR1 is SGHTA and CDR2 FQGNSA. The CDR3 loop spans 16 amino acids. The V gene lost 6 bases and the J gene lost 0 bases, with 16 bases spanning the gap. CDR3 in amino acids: CASRPGAGGSTDTQYF. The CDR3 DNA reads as TGTGCCAGCAGGCCGGGGGCCGGAGGGAGCACAGATACGCAGTATTTT. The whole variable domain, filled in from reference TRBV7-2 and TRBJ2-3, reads GAGVSQSPSNKVTEKGKDVELRCDPISGHTALYWYRQSLGQGLEFLIYFQGNSAPDKSGLPSDRFSAERTGGSVSTLTIQRTQQEDSAVYLCASRPGAGGSTDTQYFGPGTRLTVL.

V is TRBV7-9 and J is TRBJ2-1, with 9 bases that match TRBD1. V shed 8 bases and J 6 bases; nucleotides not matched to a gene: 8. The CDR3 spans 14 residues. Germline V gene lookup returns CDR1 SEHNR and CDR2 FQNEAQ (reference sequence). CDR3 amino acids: CASSKTGGTNEQFF. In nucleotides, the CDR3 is TGTGCCAGCTCGAAGACAGGGGGGACCAATGAGCAGTTCTTC. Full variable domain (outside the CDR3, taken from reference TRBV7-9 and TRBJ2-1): DTGVSQNPRHKITKRGQNVTFRCDPISEHNRLYWYRQTLGQGPEFLTYFQNEAQLEKSRLLSDRFSAERPKGSFSTLEIQRTEQGDSAMYLCASSKTGGTNEQFFGPGTRLTVL.

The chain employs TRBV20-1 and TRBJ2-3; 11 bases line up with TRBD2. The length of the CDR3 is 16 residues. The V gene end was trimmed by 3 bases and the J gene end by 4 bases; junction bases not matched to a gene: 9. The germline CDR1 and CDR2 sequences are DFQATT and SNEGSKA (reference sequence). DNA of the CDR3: TGCAGTGCTAGTTCACTACTAGCGGGAGTGTCAGATACGCAGTATTTT. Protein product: CSASSLLAGVSDTQYF.

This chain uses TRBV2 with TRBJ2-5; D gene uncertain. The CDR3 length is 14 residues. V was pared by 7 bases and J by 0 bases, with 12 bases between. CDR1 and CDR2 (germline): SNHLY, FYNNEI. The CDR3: CASNLRSYQETQYF. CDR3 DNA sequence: TGTGCCAGCAATCTCAGGTCTTACCAAGAGACCCAGTACTTC.

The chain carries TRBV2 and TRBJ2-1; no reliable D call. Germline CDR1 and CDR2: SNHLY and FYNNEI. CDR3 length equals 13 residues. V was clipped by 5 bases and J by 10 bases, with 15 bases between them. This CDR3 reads CASSSSRLGEQFF. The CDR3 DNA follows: TGTGCCAGCAGTTCGTCCCGATTGGGGGAGCAGTTCTTC. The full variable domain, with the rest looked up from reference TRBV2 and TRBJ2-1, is EPEVTQTPSHQVTQMGQEVILRCVPISNHLYFYWYRQILGQKVEFLVSFYNNEISEKSEIFDDQFSVERPDGSNFTLKIRSTKLEDSAMYFCASSSSRLGEQFFGPGTRLTVL.

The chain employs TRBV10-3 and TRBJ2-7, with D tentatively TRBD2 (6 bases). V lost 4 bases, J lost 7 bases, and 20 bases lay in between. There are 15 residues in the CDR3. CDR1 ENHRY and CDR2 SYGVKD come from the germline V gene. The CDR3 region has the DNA TGTGCCATCAGTGTTGGGGAACGGGGGTTAACAGAGCAGTACTTC. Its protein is CAISVGERGLTEQYF.

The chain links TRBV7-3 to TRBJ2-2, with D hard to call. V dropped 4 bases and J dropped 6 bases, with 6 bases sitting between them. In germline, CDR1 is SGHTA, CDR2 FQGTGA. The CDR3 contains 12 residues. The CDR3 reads CASSSPAGELFF. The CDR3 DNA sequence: TGTGCCAGCAGCTCTCCAGCCGGGGAGCTGTTTTTT.

CDR3 amino acids: CAISEHSEGWGDEQYF. CDR3 nucleotides: TGTGCCATCAGTGAACATAGCGAGGGGTGGGGGGATGAGCAGTACTTC. The rearrangement joins TRBV10-3 to TRBJ2-7; possible D gene TRBD2, 6 bases. The ends were cut back, 3 bases at V and 7 bases at J, with 22 bases in the middle. This CDR3 has 16 amino acids. CDR1 ENHRY and CDR2 SYGVKD come from the germline V gene.

The CDR3 sequence: CASSLNKNTGELFF. In DNA form, the CDR3 reads TGCGCCAGCAGCTTGAACAAGAACACCGGGGAGCTGTTTTTT. The chain couples TRBV5-1 to TRBJ2-2; D not resolved. V shed 1 base and J shed 1 base, with 5 bases lying between them. The CDR3 contains 14 residues. Germline CDR1 and CDR2: SGHRS and YFSETQ. The whole variable domain, remainder taken from reference TRBV5-1 and TRBJ2-2, is KAGVTQTPRYLIKTRGQQVTLSCSPISGHRSVSWYQQTPGQGLQFLFEYFSETQRNKGNFPGRFSGRQFSNSRSEMNVSTLELGDSALYLCASSLNKNTGELFFGEGSRLTVL.

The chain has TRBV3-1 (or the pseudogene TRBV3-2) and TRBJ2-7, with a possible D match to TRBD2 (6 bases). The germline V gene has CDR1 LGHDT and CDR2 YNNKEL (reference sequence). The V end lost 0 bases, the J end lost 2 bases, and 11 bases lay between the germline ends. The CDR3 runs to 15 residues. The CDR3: CASSQDGWRAYEQYF. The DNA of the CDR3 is TGTGCCAGCAGCCAAGATGGCTGGAGGGCCTACGAGCAGTACTTC.

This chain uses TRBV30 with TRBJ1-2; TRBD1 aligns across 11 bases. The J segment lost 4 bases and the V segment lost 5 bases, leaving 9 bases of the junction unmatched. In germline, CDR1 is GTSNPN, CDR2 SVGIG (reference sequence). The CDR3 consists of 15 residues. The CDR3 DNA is TGTGCCTGGGAAAGGCCGGGACAGGGGGTCTATGGCTACACCTTC. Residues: CAWERPGQGVYGYTF.

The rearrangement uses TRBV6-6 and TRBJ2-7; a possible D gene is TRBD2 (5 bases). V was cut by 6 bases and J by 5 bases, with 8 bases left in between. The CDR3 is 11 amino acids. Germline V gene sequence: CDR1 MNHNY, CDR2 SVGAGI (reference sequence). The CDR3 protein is CASRLVNEQYF. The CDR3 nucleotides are TGTGCCAGCAGACTAGTTAACGAGCAGTACTTC.

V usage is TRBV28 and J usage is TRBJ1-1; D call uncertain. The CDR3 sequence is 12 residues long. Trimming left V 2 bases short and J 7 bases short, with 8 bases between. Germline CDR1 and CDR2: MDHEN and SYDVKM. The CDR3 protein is CASSLARLEAFF. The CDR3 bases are TGTGCCAGCAGTTTAGCCCGGCTTGAAGCTTTCTTT.

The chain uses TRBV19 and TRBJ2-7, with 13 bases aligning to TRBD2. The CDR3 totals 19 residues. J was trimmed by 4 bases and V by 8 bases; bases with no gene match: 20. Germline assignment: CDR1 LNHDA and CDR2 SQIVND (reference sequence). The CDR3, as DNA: TGTGCCAGTTCTAGTCGGCTGGGACTAGCGGGACAAAAAGCTTACGAGCAGTACTTC. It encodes CASSSRLGLAGQKAYEQYF.

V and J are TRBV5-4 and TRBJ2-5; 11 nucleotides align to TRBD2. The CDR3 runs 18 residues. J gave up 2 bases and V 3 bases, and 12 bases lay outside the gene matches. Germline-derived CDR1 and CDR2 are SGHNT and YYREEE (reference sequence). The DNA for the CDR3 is TGTGCCAGCAGCTCCCGCGGCGGGACTAGCGGCGAACAAGAGACCCAGTACTTC. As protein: CASSSRGGTSGEQETQYF.

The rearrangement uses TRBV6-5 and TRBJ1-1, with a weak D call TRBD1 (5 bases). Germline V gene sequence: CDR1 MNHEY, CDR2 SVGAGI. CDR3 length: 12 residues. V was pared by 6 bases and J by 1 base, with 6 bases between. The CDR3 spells CASRGRNTEAFF. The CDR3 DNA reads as TGTGCCAGCAGGGGGCGGAACACTGAAGCTTTCTTT.

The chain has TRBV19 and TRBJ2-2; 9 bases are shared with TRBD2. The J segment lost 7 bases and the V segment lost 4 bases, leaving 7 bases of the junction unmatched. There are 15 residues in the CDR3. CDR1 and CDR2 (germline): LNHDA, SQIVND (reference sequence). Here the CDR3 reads CASSTIAGAVGELFF. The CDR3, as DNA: TGTGCCAGTAGTACCATAGCGGGAGCGGTCGGGGAGCTGTTTTTT. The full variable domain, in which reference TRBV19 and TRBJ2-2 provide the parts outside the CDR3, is DGGITQSPKYLFRKEGQNVTLSCEQNLNHDAMYWYRQDPGQGLRLIYYSQIVNDFQKGDIAEGYSVSREKKESFPLTVTSAQKNPTAFYLCASSTIAGAVGELFFGEGSRLTVL.

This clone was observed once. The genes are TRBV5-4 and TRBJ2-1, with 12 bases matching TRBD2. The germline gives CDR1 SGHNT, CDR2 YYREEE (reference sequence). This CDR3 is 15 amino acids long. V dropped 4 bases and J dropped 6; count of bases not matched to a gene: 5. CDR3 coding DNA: TGTGCCAGCAGCCGCTCTAGCGGGAGGGCCAATGAGCAGTTCTTC. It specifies CASSRSSGRANEQFF.

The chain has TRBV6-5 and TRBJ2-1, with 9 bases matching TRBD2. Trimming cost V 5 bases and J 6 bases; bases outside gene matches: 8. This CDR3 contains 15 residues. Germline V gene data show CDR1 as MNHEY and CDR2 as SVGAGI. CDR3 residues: CASSTSGRTFNEQFF. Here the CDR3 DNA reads TGTGCCAGCAGTACCAGCGGGAGGACCTTCAATGAGCAGTTCTTC.

In nucleotides, the CDR3 is TGTGCCAGCAGCTTCCCCCCCGGGACTAGCGGGAGGGGGAGCACAGATACGCAGTATTTT. Protein product: CASSFPPGTSGRGSTDTQYF. The chain uses TRBV5-4 and TRBJ2-3; 16 bases fit TRBD2. The CDR3 is 20 amino acids. Trimming at V came to 2 bases and at J to 0 bases, leaving 9 bases not matched to a gene. CDR1 SGHNT and CDR2 YYREEE come from the germline V gene (reference sequence).

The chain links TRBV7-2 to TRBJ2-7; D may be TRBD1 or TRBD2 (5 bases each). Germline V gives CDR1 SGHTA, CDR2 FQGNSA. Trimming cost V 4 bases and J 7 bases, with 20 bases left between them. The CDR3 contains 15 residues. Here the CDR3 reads CASSSPGTSAEEQYF. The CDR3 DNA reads TGTGCCAGCAGCTCTCCTGGGACCTCAGCGGAAGAGCAGTACTTC. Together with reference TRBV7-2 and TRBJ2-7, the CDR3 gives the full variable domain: GAGVSQSPSNKVTEKGKDVELRCDPISGHTALYWYRQSLGQGLEFLIYFQGNSAPDKSGLPSDRFSAERTGGSVSTLTIQRTQQEDSAVYLCASSSPGTSAEEQYFGPGTRLTVT.

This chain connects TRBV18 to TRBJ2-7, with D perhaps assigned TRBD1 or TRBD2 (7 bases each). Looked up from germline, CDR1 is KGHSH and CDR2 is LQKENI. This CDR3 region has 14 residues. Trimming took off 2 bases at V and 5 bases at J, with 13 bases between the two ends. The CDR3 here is CASSPTQGGNEQYF. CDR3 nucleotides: TGTGCCAGCTCACCAACGCAGGGGGGGAACGAGCAGTACTTC.